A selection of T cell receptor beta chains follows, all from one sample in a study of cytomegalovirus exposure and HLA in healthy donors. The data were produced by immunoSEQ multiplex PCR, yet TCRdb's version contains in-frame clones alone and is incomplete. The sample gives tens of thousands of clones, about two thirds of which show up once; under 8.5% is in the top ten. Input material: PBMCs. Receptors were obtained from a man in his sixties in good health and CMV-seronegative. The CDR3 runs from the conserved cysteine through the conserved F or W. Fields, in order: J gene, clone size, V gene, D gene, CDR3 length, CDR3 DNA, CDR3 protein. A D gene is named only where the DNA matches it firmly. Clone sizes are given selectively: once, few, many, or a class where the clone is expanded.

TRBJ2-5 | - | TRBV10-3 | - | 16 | TGTGCCATCAGTGAGTATGGCAGGGCTAACCAAGAGACCCAGTACTTC | CAISEYGRANQETQYF
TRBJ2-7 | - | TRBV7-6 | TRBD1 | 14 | TGTGCCAGCAGCTTTCAGGGGGCCACACGCGAGCAGTACTTC | CASSFQGATREQYF
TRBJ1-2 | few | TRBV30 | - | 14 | TGTGCCTGGGATACCGGGACAATGAACTATGGCTACACCTTC | CAWDTGTMNYGYTF
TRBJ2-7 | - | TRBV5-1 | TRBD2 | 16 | TGCGCCAGCAGCTTGGGAGGAGCGGGGCCGTCCTACGAGCAGTACTTC | CASSLGGAGPSYEQYF
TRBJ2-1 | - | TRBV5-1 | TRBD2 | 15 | TGCGCCAGCAGCTTGGCGGCTAGCGGGAGAAATGAGCAGTTCTTC | CASSLAASGRNEQFF
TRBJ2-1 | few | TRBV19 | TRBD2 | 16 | TGTGCCAGTACTCCTCGGGGGGGCGGGTCCTACAATGAGCAGTTCTTC | CASTPRGGGSYNEQFF
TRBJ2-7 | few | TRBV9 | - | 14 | TGTGCCAGCAGCGTAGGAGGCCGGTACAACGAGCAGTACTTC | CASSVGGRYNEQYF
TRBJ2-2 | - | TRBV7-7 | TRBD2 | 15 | TGTGCCAGCAGCGTCCGTCTAGCGGGAGCCGGGGAGCTGTTTTTT | CASSVRLAGAGELFF
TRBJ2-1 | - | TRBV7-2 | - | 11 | TGTGCCAGCAGCTTAGCTAGCGAGCAGTTCTTC | CASSLASEQFF
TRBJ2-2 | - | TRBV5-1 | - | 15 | TGCGCCAGCAGCTTGGAAGGGGGGGACACCGGGGAGCTGTTTTTT | CASSLEGGDTGELFF
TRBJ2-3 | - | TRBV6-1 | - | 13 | TGTGCCAGCAGGCGAGACGGTTCCGAGGAGCAGTATTTT | CASRRDGSEEQYF
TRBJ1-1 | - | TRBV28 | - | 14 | TGTGCCAGCAGATCCCGACAGAAAAACACTGAAGCTTTCTTT | CASRSRQKNTEAFF